The T cell receptor beta chain under discussion was sequenced for a study of neoadjuvant anti-PD-1 for oral cavity cancer. As for the study in general: Patients mostly received three to four biweekly nivolumab doses at 3 mg/kg before surgery. Patients without progression received a fourth nivolumab dose around day 43, then surgical resection on days 50-56.

These oral cavity squamous cell carcinomas were HPV-negative and locally advanced. PBMC libraries mostly used roughly 500 ng of input genomic DNA, with six replicates per sample. Data came from immunoSEQ multiplex PCR; TCRdb stores just in-frame clones and leaves some out. Of about 72,000 clones listed, around 83% are singletons. The CDR3 sequence is 13 residues long. Germline V CDR1 and CDR2: SNHLY, FYNNEI. Between the trimmed V and J ends, which lost 8 bases and 4 bases, there was a span of 14 bases. This clone has more than one count but fewer than ten. This receptor was identified in a person between 40 and 85 years old with oral cavity squamous cell carcinoma. The specimen was PBMCs, collected before nivolumab (anti-PD-1) treatment. The V gene is TRBV2, the J gene TRBJ1-2; maybe TRBD1 (6 bases). The DNA of the CDR3 is TGTGCCAGCTCTGGGGGGGCATTCTATGGCTACACCTTC. As protein: CASSGGAFYGYTF.